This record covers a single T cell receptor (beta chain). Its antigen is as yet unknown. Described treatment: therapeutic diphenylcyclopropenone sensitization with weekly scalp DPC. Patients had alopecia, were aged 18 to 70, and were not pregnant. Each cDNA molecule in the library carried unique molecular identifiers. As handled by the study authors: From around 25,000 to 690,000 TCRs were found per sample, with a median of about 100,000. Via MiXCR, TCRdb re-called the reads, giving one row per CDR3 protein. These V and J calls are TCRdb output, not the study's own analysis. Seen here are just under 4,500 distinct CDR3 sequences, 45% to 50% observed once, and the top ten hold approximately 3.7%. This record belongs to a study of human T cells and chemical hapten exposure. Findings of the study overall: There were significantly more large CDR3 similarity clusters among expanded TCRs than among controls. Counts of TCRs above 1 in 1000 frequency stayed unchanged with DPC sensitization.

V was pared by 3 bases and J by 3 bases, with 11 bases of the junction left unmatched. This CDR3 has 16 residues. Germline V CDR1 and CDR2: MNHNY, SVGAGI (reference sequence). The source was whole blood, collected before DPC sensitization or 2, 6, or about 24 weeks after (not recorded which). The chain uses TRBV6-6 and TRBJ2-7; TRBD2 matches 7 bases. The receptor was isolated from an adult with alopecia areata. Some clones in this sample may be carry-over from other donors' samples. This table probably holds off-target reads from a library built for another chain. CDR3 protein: CASSYYRGVTFYEQYF. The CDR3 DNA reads TGTGCCAGCAGTTATTACCGGGGGGTTACTTTCTACGAGCAGTACTTC.